The source of this TCR beta chain is a study of post-analysis software for immune sequencing data. As for the study in general: Disease courses included relapsing-remitting, secondary progressive and progressive-relapsing multiple sclerosis.

This clonotype was found a few times. What it binds is not known. From germline, CDR1 is LNHNV and CDR2 YYDKDF (reference sequence). The CDR3 is made up of 13 amino acids. Between the trimmed V and J ends, which lost 0 bases and 1 base, there was a span of 3 bases. Built from TCR beta cDNA, the libraries had unique molecular identifiers in them. The yield from roughly 1 to 10 million T cells was about 500,000 cDNA molecules in total. MiXCR, run by TCRdb on the PCR reads, gives a single entry per CDR3 protein. The data show some 450,000 distinct CDR3 sequences, 45% seen once. General study findings and limits: Normalized Chao1 diversity was significantly lower in multiple sclerosis patients than in controls. Samples from a shared batch, those prepared together, strongly co-clustered by F measure. Patients carried roughly 5 TRBV segments more frequently than controls did, and TRBV5-6, TRBV5-1 and TRBV20-1 were among them.

The gene calls are TRBV15 and TRBJ2-5; D gene ambiguous. Sequences were obtained from blood. The clonotype comes from a girl aged 5-17 years with multiple sclerosis. The CDR3 nucleotides read TGTGCCACCAGCAGAGACGCCCAAGAGACCCAGTACTTC. Translating gives CATSRDAQETQYF.